These 7 T cell receptor beta chains came from one sample sequenced in a study of graft-versus-host responses after intestinal transplantation. For these receptors, no antigen is known. Clones were sequenced by immunoSEQ multiplex PCR, and TCRdb holds only the in-frame ones, with some missing. The sample holds about 71,000 clones, less than 95% seen once. Here the sequenced sample was unstimulated CD8+ T cells sorted from spleen or lymph node cells, taken before intestinal transplant. The receptors derive from a human donor who received an intestinal transplant.

The CDR3 protein is CASSQAWTGSNEQFF. For the CDR3, the DNA is TGTGCCAGCAGCCAAGCCTGGACAGGGTCGAATGAGCAGTTCTTC. The V call is TRBV14, the J call TRBJ2-1, with TRBD1 identical over 8 bases. CDR1 SGHDN and CDR2 FVKESK come from the germline V gene. Trimming cost V 1 base and J 7 bases; bases outside gene matches: 6. CDR3 length equals 15 residues.

V is TRBV5-5 and J is TRBJ1-5, with D unresolved. CDR1 and CDR2 from the germline V gene are SGHKS and YYEKEE (reference sequence). Deletions cut 3 bases from V and 6 bases from J, with 7 bases between. The CDR3 is 12 residues long. This CDR3 reads CASSSTGQPQHF. CDR3 in DNA: TGTGCCAGCAGCTCGACGGGTCAGCCCCAGCATTTT.

This chain connects TRBV6-5 to TRBJ2-3, with D possibly matching TRBD2 (7 bases). The CDR3 runs 15 residues. Germline V lookup: CDR1 MNHEY, CDR2 SVGAGI. V was shortened by 6 bases and J by 5 bases, with 18 bases between the two germline ends. In DNA form, the CDR3 reads TGTGCCAGCAGCTACAACGGCGGGGGCGTAGATACGCAGTATTTT. As protein: CASSYNGGGVDTQYF.

This sequence joins TRBV4-1 and TRBJ2-7; tentatively, D is TRBD2 (6 bases). V was clipped by 0 bases and J by 6 bases, with 15 bases between them. The germline V gene has CDR1 MGHRA and CDR2 YSYEKL. This CDR3 is 15 amino acids long. CDR3 in amino acids: CASSQEWRGLAEQYF. CDR3 sequence (DNA): TGCGCCAGCAGCCAAGAATGGAGGGGTTTAGCCGAGCAGTACTTC.

The rearrangement links TRBV13 to TRBJ2-4; D perhaps matches TRBD2 (6 bases). Trimming stripped 3 bases from V and 8 bases from J, with 11 bases between. Germline CDR1 reads PRHDT; CDR2 reads FYEKMQ (reference sequence). The CDR3 is made up of 13 amino acids. The CDR3 spells CASSFGGMDIQYF. The CDR3 nucleotides are TGTGCCAGCAGCTTCGGGGGTATGGACATTCAGTACTTC.

V and J are TRBV10-2 and TRBJ2-1, with 8 bases that match TRBD2. The CDR3 is 16 amino acids. Germline-derived CDR1 and CDR2 are WSHSY and SAAADI. The V and J ends lost 8 bases and 4 bases, in that order; junction bases with no gene match: 13. The CDR3 DNA reads TGCGCCAGCTCTAGACTAGCGTCCCACCCTTACAATGAGCAGTTCTTC. Amino acid sequence: CASSRLASHPYNEQFF.

This rearrangement joins TRBV6-1 to TRBJ2-7; 7 bases are shared with TRBD2. Germline V lookup: CDR1 MNHNS, CDR2 SASEGT. Unmatched junction bases numbered 2, after V lost 0 bases and J lost 3 bases. The CDR3 covers 14 residues. As DNA, the CDR3 is TGTGCCAGCAGTGAAGCGGCTAGCGGCTACGAGCAGTACTTC. It encodes CASSEAASGYEQYF.